A selection of T cell receptor beta chains follows, all from one sample in a study of PD-L1 blockade in urothelial cancer. Assay used: immunoSEQ multiplex PCR; TCRdb lists only in-frame clones, some missing. The sample records about 24,000 clones, 84% being singletons. The specimen comprised PBMCs, sampled around atezolizumab (anti-PD-L1) treatment. These receptors were taken from an older man with urothelial cancer. CDR3s include the opening cysteine and the closing phenylalanine or tryptophan. Each record gives: J gene, clone size, V gene, D gene, CDR3 DNA, CDR3 protein. D genes are given only for firm matches. A row's size may be missing; if present it is once, few, many or a size class.

j_gene: TRBJ1-2; abundance: NA; v_gene: TRBV27; d_gene: NA; CDR3nt: TGTGCCAGCAGTTTATCGTTGGGAGGGAATAATGGCTACACCTTC; CDR3aa: CASSLSLGGNNGYTF
j_gene: TRBJ2-5; abundance: NA; v_gene: TRBV5-1; d_gene: TRBD1; CDR3nt: TGCGCCAGCAGCTCTCAGGGGGCAATGGAGACCCAGTACTTC; CDR3aa: CASSSQGAMETQYF
j_gene: TRBJ1-2; abundance: few; v_gene: TRBV2; d_gene: TRBD1; CDR3nt: TGTGCCAGCAGTGCAAGACAGGGAAGTAAAGGCTACACCTTC; CDR3aa: CASSARQGSKGYTF
j_gene: TRBJ2-1; abundance: NA; v_gene: TRBV7-9; d_gene: TRBD2; CDR3nt: TGTGCCAGCAGCTTCGCCCCCGGGGACGGGAGGGCCTCTAGGGAGCAGTTCTTC; CDR3aa: CASSFAPGDGRASREQFF
j_gene: TRBJ1-5; abundance: NA; v_gene: TRBV19; d_gene: TRBD1; CDR3nt: TGTGCCAGTCAGGGACAGAACTTCCTGCCCCAGCATTTT; CDR3aa: CASQGQNFLPQHF
j_gene: TRBJ2-3; abundance: few; v_gene: TRBV15; d_gene: NA; CDR3nt: TGTGCCACCAGCAGTGAGGGGGCGCAGTATTTT; CDR3aa: CATSSEGAQYF
j_gene: TRBJ2-5; abundance: NA; v_gene: TRBV28; d_gene: TRBD1; CDR3nt: TGTGCCAGCAGCCTGGACAGGCTTCGGGAGACCCAGTACTTC; CDR3aa: CASSLDRLRETQYF
j_gene: TRBJ1-5; abundance: NA; v_gene: TRBV10-1; d_gene: NA; CDR3nt: TGCGCCAGCAGTGAGGGTTCTACCGATCAGCCCCAGCATTTT; CDR3aa: CASSEGSTDQPQHF
j_gene: TRBJ1-2; abundance: NA; v_gene: TRBV5-4; d_gene: TRBD1; CDR3nt: TGTGCCAGCAGCTTGGACAGGGGCCCCAACTATGGCTACACCTTC; CDR3aa: CASSLDRGPNYGYTF
j_gene: TRBJ1-1; abundance: NA; v_gene: TRBV7-2; d_gene: NA; CDR3nt: TGTGCCAGCAGCTTAATGGCGGGCCAGAACACTGAAGCTTTCTTT; CDR3aa: CASSLMAGQNTEAFF
j_gene: TRBJ2-1; abundance: NA; v_gene: TRBV28; d_gene: TRBD2; CDR3nt: TGTGCCAGCAACTTTAGGGCTAGCGGGAACAATGAGCAGTTCTTC; CDR3aa: CASNFRASGNNEQFF
j_gene: TRBJ2-7; abundance: few; v_gene: TRBV7-6; d_gene: NA; CDR3nt: TGTGCCAGCAGCCCTGTAGATGGCGAGCAGTACTTC; CDR3aa: CASSPVDGEQYF
j_gene: TRBJ1-2; abundance: NA; v_gene: TRBV10-1; d_gene: TRBD1; CDR3nt: TGCGCCAGCAGCCCTGTCCGGGACAGGCTCTACTACACCTTC; CDR3aa: CASSPVRDRLYYTF
j_gene: TRBJ2-3; abundance: NA; v_gene: TRBV28; d_gene: TRBD1; CDR3nt: TGTGCCAGCGGGACAGGGGGCGAGTGGAAAACAGATACGCAGTATTTT; CDR3aa: CASGTGGEWKTDTQYF
j_gene: TRBJ2-3; abundance: NA; v_gene: TRBV28; d_gene: NA; CDR3nt: TGTGCCAGCAGTTCCCCTGCCCCAGGCACAGATACGCAGTATTTT; CDR3aa: CASSSPAPGTDTQYF
j_gene: TRBJ2-7; abundance: NA; v_gene: TRBV6-1; d_gene: NA; CDR3nt: TGTGCCAGCAGTGCAAACAGGGACGAGCAGTACTTC; CDR3aa: CASSANRDEQYF
j_gene: TRBJ2-2; abundance: NA; v_gene: TRBV5-4; d_gene: NA; CDR3nt: TGTGCCAGCAGCTCCCCCCGGGGGATTGGGACCGGGGAGCTGTTTTTT; CDR3aa: CASSSPRGIGTGELFF
j_gene: TRBJ2-7; abundance: NA; v_gene: TRBV6-1; d_gene: TRBD2; CDR3nt: TGTGCCAGCAGCCAACCGGGACTAGCGGGTTTAGAGCAGTACTTC; CDR3aa: CASSQPGLAGLEQYF
j_gene: TRBJ2-1; abundance: NA; v_gene: TRBV10-2; d_gene: TRBD2; CDR3nt: TGCGCCAGCACCGCCTTAGTCAGCGGGAAAAATGAGCAGTTCTTC; CDR3aa: CASTALVSGKNEQFF
j_gene: TRBJ2-1; abundance: NA; v_gene: TRBV5-1; d_gene: NA; CDR3nt: TGCGCCAGCAGCTTCGGGACATTTAATGAGCAGTTCTTC; CDR3aa: CASSFGTFNEQFF
j_gene: TRBJ2-7; abundance: NA; v_gene: TRBV7-2; d_gene: NA; CDR3nt: TGTGCCAGCAGCTTAGAGCTAGGTGACGAGCAGTACTTC; CDR3aa: CASSLELGDEQYF
j_gene: TRBJ2-3; abundance: NA; v_gene: TRBV5-6; d_gene: TRBD2; CDR3nt: TGTGCCAGCAGGCAAGAAGCGGGAGGGGGGTTCACAGATACGCAGTATTTT; CDR3aa: CASRQEAGGGFTDTQYF
j_gene: TRBJ2-7; abundance: NA; v_gene: TRBV5-1; d_gene: TRBD1; CDR3nt: TGCGCCAGCAGCGCGGACAGGGCGTACGAGCAGTACTTC; CDR3aa: CASSADRAYEQYF
j_gene: TRBJ1-1; abundance: NA; v_gene: TRBV11-2; d_gene: TRBD1; CDR3nt: TGTGCCAGCAGCTTCAGACAGGGGTTGAACACTGAAGCTTTCTTT; CDR3aa: CASSFRQGLNTEAFF